This T cell receptor beta chain originates from a study of blood T cell repertoires in COVID-19. Study summary: Nucleic acid was either cDNA or gDNA, and it came from T cells, B-cell-depleted T cells, or PBMCs.

The CDR3 runs to 16 residues. The germline V gene has CDR1 SEHNR and CDR2 FQNEAQ (reference sequence). Trimming pared 0 bases from V and 1 base from J, leaving 12 bases between. Study processing details: By means of reference gene primer amplification, nucleated cell counts were estimated. Produced via immunoSEQ multiplex PCR; TCRdb's table is partial and in-frame only. That table furnishes V, J and clone size, whereas the DNA furnished D and trimming. This repertoire shows 27,000 or so clones, roughly nine tenths found once; its top ten account for 16%. Sequenced sample: peripheral blood. The TCR was taken from a human donor with active COVID-19. The donor label of this sample is uncertain. The genes are TRBV7-9 and TRBJ2-5, with TRBD2 as a possible D gene (7 bases). CDR3 DNA: TGTGCCAGCAGCTTAGCATCGGGGGGCGGCCAAGAGACCCAGTACTTC. It translates to CASSLASGGGQETQYF.